The present entry profiles one T cell receptor beta chain with its context. Its antigen remains unidentified. The authors prepared the TCRbeta library with unique molecular identifiers. TCRdb reprocessed the PCR reads with MiXCR, giving one entry per CDR3 protein. This sample yields some 830,000 distinct CDR3 sequences, of which 15% to 20% are seen a single time; just under 5% belongs to the top ten. The data originate from a study of T-cell reconstitution after alpha-beta-depleted transplantation in children. The study, taken as a whole, reports: A year post-transplant, T-cell counts and diversity derived mostly from newly produced T cells. Recipient T cells and thymic progenitors that survived gave rise to the high TCRbeta diversity observed at day 60 in some patients. Several hundred graft clones that had expanded were reportedly the source of alpha-beta T cells about two months after transplant.

Germline V CDR1 and CDR2: SGHAT, FQDESV (reference sequence). Trimming removed 5 bases from V and 4 bases from J; junction bases left unmatched: 10. The CDR3 loop spans 17 amino acids. The sequence was collected from a male patient between 5 and 17 years old who had a stem cell transplant for acute lymphoblastic leukemia, so the T cells may come from the graft donor. V is TRBV11-1 and J is TRBJ1-4; 10 bases align to TRBD1. This specimen consisted of PBMCs, mostly from graft donor cells, obtained 360 days after TCRalphabeta/CD19-depleted stem cell transplant. The DNA for the CDR3 is TGTGCCAGCAGCCGTCGCCGGGACAGGGGTTATAATGAAAAACTGTTTTTT. Its protein is CASSRRRDRGYNEKLFF.